This T cell receptor (beta chain) was found in a study of cytomegalovirus exposure and HLA in healthy donors. Study details: There were 350 to 400 genotyped donors. Of these, roughly 80% fell in the genetic ancestry cluster associated with self-reported Caucasian donors.

Study-wide findings and caveats: In a later analysis, parvovirus B19, influenza, CMV and Epstein-Barr virus appeared linked to several top co-occurrence clusters.

Primers for the PCR totalled 60 Vbeta and 13 Jbeta. The repertoire was sequenced with immunoSEQ multiplex PCR; TCRdb's copy has only in-frame clones and lacks some. The table shows 90,000 to 110,000 clones, with about 80% occurring only once. As for this clone: Its antigen is not identified.

CDR3 size: 16 residues. CDR1 is SGHRS, CDR2 YFSETQ, per germline. Trimming shortened V by 4 bases and J by 0 bases, and 14 bases separated the two germline ends. The chain has TRBV5-1 and TRBJ2-1; D might be TRBD2 (6 bases). The material sequenced was PBMCs. The receptor was isolated from a man between 40 and 49 years old in good health and CMV-seropositive. The CDR3 sequence: CASSGGSGGSYNEQFF. The CDR3 nucleotides are TGCGCCAGCAGCGGCGGTAGCGGTGGCTCCTACAATGAGCAGTTCTTC. Supplemented by reference TRBV5-1 and TRBJ2-1, the full variable domain reads KAGVTQTPRYLIKTRGQQVTLSCSPISGHRSVSWYQQTPGQGLQFLFEYFSETQRNKGNFPGRFSGRQFSNSRSEMNVSTLELGDSALYLCASSGGSGGSYNEQFFGPGTRLTVL.